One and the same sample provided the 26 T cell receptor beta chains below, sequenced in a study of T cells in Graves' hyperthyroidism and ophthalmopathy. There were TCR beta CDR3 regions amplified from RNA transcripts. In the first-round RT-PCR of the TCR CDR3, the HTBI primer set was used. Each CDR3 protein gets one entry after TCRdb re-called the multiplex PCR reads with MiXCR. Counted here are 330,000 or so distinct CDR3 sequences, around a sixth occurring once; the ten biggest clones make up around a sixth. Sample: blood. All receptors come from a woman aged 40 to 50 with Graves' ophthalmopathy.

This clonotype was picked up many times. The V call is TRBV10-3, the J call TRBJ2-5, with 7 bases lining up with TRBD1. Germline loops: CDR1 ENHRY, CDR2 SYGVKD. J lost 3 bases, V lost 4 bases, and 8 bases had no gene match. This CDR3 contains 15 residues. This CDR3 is CAISGADRLEETQYF. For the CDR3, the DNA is TGTGCCATCAGTGGCGCGGACAGGTTAGAAGAGACCCAGTACTTC.

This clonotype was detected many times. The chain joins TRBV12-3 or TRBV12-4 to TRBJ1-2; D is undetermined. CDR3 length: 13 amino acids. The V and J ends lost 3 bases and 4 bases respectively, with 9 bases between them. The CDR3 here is CASSLRPIYGYTF. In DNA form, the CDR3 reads TGTGCCAGCAGTTTGAGACCGATCTATGGCTACACCTTC.

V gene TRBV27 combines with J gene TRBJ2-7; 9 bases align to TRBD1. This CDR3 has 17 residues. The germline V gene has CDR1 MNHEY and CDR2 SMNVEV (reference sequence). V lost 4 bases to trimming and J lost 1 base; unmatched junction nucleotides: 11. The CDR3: CASSYINPGQGSYEQYF. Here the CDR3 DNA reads TGTGCCAGCAGTTACATTAACCCGGGACAGGGATCCTACGAGCAGTACTTC.

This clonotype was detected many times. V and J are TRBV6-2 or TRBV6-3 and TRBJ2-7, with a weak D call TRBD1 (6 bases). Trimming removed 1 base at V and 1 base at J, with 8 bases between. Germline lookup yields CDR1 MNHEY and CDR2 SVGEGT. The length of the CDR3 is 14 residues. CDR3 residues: CASSYWTDSYEQYF. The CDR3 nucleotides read TGTGCCAGCAGTTACTGGACAGATTCCTACGAGCAGTACTTC.

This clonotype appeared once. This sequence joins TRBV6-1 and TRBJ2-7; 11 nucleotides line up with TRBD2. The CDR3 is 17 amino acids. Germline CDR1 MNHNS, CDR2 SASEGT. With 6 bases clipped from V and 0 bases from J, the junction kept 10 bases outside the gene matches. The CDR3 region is CASRGASGRLLSYEQYF. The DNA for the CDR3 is TGTGCCAGCAGGGGAGCTAGCGGGAGGCTCCTCTCCTACGAGCAGTACTTC.

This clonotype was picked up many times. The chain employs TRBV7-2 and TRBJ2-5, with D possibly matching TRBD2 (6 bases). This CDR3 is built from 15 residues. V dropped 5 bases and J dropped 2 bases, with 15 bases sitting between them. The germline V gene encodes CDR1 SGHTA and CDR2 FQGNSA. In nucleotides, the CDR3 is TGTGCCAGCAGCACCGGGGACTTCTCGCAAGAGACCCAGTACTTC. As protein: CASSTGDFSQETQYF.

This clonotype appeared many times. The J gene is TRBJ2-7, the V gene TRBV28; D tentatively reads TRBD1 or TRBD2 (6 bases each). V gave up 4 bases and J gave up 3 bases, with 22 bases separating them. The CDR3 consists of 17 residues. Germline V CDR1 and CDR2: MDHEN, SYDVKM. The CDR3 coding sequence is TGTGCCAGCAGTTCTCCCCGTGGGGGGCCGGGGTTCTACGAGCAGTACTTC. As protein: CASSSPRGGPGFYEQYF.

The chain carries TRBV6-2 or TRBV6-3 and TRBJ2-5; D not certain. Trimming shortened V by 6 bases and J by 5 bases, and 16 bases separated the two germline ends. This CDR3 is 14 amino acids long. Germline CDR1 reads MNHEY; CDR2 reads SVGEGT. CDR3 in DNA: TGTGCCAGCAGCGTAGGAACGGTCAGGGAGACCCAGTACTTC. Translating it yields CASSVGTVRETQYF.

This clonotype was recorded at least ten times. CDR3 nucleotide sequence: TGCGCCAGCAGTGAAACGGGGACTAGCGGGAGGTCCGAGCAGTACTTC. Translation: CASSETGTSGRSEQYF. The rearrangement links TRBV10-2 to TRBJ2-7; TRBD2 matches 15 bases. Germline lookup yields CDR1 WSHSY and CDR2 SAAADI. J gave up 6 bases and V 3 bases, and 6 bases lay outside the gene matches. CDR3 length: 16 residues.

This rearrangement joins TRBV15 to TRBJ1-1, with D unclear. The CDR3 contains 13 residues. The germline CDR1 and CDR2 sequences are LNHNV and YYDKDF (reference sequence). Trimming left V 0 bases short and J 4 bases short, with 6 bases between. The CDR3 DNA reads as TGTGCCACCAGCAGAGATTTTTCCACTGAAGCTTTCTTT. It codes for CATSRDFSTEAFF.

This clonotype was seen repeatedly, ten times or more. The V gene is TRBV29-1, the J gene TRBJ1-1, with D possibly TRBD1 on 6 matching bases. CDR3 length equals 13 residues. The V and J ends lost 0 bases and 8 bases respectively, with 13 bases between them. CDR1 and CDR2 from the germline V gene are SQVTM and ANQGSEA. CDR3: CSVEDRGSPEAFF. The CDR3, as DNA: TGCAGCGTTGAAGATAGGGGGAGCCCCGAAGCTTTCTTT. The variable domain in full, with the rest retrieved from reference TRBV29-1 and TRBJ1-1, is SAVISQKPSRDICQRGTSLTIQCQVDSQVTMMFWYRQQPGQSLTLIATANQGSEATYESGFVIDKFPISRPNLTFSTLTVSNMSPEDSSIYLCSVEDRGSPEAFFGQGTRLTVV.

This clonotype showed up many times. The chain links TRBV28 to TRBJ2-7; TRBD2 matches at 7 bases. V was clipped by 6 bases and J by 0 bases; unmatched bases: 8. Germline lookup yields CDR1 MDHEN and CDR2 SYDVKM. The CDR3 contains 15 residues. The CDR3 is CASSLQAGSSYEQYF. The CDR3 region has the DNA TGTGCCAGCAGCCTCCAAGCGGGAAGCTCCTACGAGCAGTACTTC. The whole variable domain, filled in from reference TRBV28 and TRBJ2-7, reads DVKVTQSSRYLVKRTGEKVFLECVQDMDHENMFWYRQDPGLGLRLIYFSYDVKMKEKGDIPEGYSVSREKKERFSLILESASTNQTSMYLCASSLQAGSSYEQYFGPGTRLTVT.

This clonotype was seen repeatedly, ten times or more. The CDR3 DNA reads as TGTGCCAGCAATTCGGGAGCCAAAAACATTCAGTACTTC. The encoded protein is CASNSGAKNIQYF. The chain couples TRBV6-1 to TRBJ2-4; D ambiguous. This CDR3 comprises 13 residues. Trimming removed 7 bases from V and 0 bases from J, with 7 bases in between. Germline V CDR1 and CDR2: MNHNS, SASEGT.

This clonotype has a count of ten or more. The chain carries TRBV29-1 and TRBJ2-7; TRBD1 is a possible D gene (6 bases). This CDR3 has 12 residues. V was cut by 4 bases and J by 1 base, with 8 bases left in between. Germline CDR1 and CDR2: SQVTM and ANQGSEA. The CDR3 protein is CSVGGLSYEQYF. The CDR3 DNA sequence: TGCAGCGTTGGGGGGCTATCCTACGAGCAGTACTTC.

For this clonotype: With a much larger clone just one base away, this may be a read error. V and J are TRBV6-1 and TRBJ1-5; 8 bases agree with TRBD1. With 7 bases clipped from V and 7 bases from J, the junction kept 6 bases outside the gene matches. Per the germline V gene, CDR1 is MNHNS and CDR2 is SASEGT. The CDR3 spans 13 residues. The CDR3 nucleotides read TGTGCCAGCAACTCGGACAGGGTCCAGCCCCAGCATTTT. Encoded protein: CASNSDRVQPQHF.

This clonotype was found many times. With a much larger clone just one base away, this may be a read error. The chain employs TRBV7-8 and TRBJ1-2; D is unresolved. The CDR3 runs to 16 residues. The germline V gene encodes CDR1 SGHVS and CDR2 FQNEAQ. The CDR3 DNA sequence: TGTGCCAGCAGCTTAGCACGTCCGGGGAACAACTATGGCTACGCCTTC. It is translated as CASSLARPGNNYGYAF.

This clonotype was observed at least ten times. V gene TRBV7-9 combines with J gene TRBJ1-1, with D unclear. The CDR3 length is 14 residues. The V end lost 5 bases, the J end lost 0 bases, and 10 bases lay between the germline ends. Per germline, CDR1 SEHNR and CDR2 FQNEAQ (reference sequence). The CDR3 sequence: CASSHKVLNTEAFF. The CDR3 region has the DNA TGTGCCAGCAGCCACAAGGTACTGAACACTGAAGCTTTCTTT.

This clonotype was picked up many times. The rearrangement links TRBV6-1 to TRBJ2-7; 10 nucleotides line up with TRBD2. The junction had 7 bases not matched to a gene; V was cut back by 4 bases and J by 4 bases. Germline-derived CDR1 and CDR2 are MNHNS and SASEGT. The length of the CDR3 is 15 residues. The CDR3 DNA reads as TGTGCCAGCAGTGCCCTAGCGGGAGCGGGTTACGAGCAGTACTTC. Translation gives CASSALAGAGYEQYF.

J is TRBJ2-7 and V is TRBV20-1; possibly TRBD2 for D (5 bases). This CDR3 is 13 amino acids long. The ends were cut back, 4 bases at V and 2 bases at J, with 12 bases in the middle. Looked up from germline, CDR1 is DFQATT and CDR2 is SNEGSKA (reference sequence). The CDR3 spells CSATSGSAYEQYF. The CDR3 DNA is TGCAGTGCTACAAGCGGCTCGGCCTACGAGCAGTACTTC.

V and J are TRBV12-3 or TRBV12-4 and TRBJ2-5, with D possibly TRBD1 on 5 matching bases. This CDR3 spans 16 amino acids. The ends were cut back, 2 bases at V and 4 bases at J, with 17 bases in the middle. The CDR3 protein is CASSLNSGMVGETQYF. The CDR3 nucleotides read TGTGCCAGCAGTTTAAATTCAGGGATGGTGGGAGAGACCCAGTACTTC.

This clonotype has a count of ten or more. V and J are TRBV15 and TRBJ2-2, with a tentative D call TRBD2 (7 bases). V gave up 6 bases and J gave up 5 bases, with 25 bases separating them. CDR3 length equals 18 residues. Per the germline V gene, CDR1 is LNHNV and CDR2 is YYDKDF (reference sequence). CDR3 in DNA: TGTGCCACCAGGAGGACGTTGGATGGGGGGGCGAGGACCGGGGAGCTGTTTTTT. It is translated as CATRRTLDGGARTGELFF.

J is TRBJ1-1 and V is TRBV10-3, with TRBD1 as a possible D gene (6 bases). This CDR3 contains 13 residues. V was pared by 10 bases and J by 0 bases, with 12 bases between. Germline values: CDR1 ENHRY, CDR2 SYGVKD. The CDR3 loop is CATTPGVNTEAFF. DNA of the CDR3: TGTGCCACCACCCCAGGGGTGAACACTGAAGCTTTCTTT.

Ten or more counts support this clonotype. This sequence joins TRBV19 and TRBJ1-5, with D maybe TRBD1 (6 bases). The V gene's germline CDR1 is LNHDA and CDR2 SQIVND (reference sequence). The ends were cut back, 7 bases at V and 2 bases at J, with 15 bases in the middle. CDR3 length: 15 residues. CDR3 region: CASTTSDSGNQPQHF. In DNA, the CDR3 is TGTGCCAGTACCACTTCGGACAGCGGCAATCAGCCCCAGCATTTT.

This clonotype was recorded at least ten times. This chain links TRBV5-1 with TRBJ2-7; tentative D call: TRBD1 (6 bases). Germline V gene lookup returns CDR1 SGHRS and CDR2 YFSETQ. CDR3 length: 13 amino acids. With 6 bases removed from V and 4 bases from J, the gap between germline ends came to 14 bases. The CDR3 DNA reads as TGCGCCAGCAACAGACAGGATGGTTACGAGCAGTACTTC. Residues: CASNRQDGYEQYF.

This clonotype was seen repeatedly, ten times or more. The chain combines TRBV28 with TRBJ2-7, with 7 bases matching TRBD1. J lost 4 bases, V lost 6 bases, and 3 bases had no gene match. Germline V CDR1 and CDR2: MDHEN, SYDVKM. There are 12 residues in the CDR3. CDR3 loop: CASRQGEYEQYF. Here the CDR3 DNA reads TGTGCCAGCAGGCAGGGGGAATACGAGCAGTACTTC.

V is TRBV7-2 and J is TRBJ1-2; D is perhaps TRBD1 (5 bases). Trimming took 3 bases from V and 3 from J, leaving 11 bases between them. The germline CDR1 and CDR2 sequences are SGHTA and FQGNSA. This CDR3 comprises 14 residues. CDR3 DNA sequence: TGTGCCAGCAGCTTGCCAGGGAGGGACTATGGCTACACCTTC. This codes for CASSLPGRDYGYTF.